A selection of T cell receptor beta chains follows, all from one sample in a study of shared clonotypes between healthy human individuals. Libraries were prepared by immunoSEQ multiplex PCR; TCRdb keeps only in-frame clonotypes and omits some of them. The sample has roughly 1 million clones; 75% to 85% are singletons. Sequencing was done on a sample of memory CD4+ T cells from PBMCs. These receptors were taken from a man aged 18 to 35 in good health. Some clones in this sample may be carry-over from other donors' samples. The CDR3 runs from the conserved cysteine through the conserved F or W. D genes are given only for firm matches. Clone size is given for some rows only: seen once, a few or many times, or a class if the clone is expanded.

cdr3_aa cdr3_nt j_call v_call clone_size d_call cdr3_length
CASSSRQAMSAFF TGTGCCAGCAGCTCTCGACAGGCGATGAGTGCTTTCTTT TRBJ1-1 TRBV7-2 NA NA 13
CASSPPRSISGNTIYF TGTGCCAGCTCACCACCCCGGTCCATCTCTGGAAACACCATATATTTT TRBJ1-3 TRBV18 NA NA 16
CASSERSGITDTQYF TGCGCCAGCAGTGAGCGGAGTGGGATCACAGATACGCAGTATTTT TRBJ2-3 TRBV10-1 NA NA 15
CASSFSDRRNTIYF TGTGCCAGTAGTTTTTCGGACCGCAGAAACACCATATATTTT TRBJ1-3 TRBV19 NA NA 14
CAWSVMGAAEKLFF TGTGCCTGGAGTGTAATGGGGGCGGCTGAAAAACTGTTTTTT TRBJ1-4 TRBV30 NA NA 14
CASSLRAVSSYNEQFF TGTGCCAGCAGTTTAAGGGCAGTAAGCTCCTACAATGAGCAGTTCTTC TRBJ2-1 TRBV28 NA NA 16
CAISERPGDGNTGELFF TGTGCCATCAGTGAGCGGCCGGGAGATGGTAATACCGGGGAGCTGTTTTTT TRBJ2-2 TRBV10-3 few NA 17
CASTGDGRGGELFF TGTGCCAGTACCGGGGATGGACGTGGCGGGGAGCTGTTTTTT TRBJ2-2 TRBV19 NA NA 14
CASSFRGGQPQHF TGTGCCAGCAGCTTTAGGGGAGGGCAGCCCCAGCATTTT TRBJ1-5 TRBV7-2 NA NA 13
CASSLGIVVRDTEAFF TGTGCCAGCAGCTTAGGTATAGTGGTACGGGACACTGAAGCTTTCTTT TRBJ1-1 TRBV11-2 once NA 16
CASMDRGSSGANVLTF TGTGCCAGTATGGACAGGGGGTCCTCTGGGGCCAACGTCCTGACTTTC TRBJ2-6 TRBV19 NA TRBD1 16
CASSQEPGKETQYF TGTGCCAGCAGCCAAGAGCCAGGGAAAGAGACCCAGTACTTC TRBJ2-5 TRBV14 NA NA 14
CASRLTGEDEQYF TGCGCCAGCAGGCTTACAGGGGAGGACGAGCAGTACTTC TRBJ2-7 TRBV4-1 NA NA 13
CASSYGRGGRYTQYF TGTGCCAGCAGTTACGGGAGGGGCGGGAGGTATACGCAGTATTTT TRBJ2-3 TRBV6-5 NA TRBD2 15
CASSPRTGSSSYEQYF TGTGCCAGCAGCCCCCGGACAGGCTCCAGCTCCTACGAGCAGTACTTC TRBJ2-7 TRBV7-9 NA TRBD1 16
CASAGQRDYGYTF TGTGCCAGTGCGGGACAGCGGGACTATGGCTACACCTTC TRBJ1-2 TRBV25-1 NA TRBD1 13
CATTPSGRRNEQFF TGTGCCACCACCCCTAGCGGGAGAAGAAATGAGCAGTTCTTC TRBJ2-1 TRBV28 NA TRBD2 14
CASSFLGGSDTGELFF TGTGCCAGCAGCTTCCTCGGCGGGAGTGACACCGGGGAGCTGTTTTTT TRBJ2-2 TRBV7-3 NA TRBD2 16
CAISESPGMGNTEAFF TGTGCCATCAGTGAGTCACCGGGAATGGGGAACACTGAAGCTTTCTTT TRBJ1-1 TRBV10-3 NA NA 16
CASSKADPSGRAGDTGELFF TGTGCCAGCAGCAAAGCAGACCCTAGCGGGAGGGCCGGGGACACCGGGGAGCTGTTTTTT TRBJ2-2 TRBV21-1 NA NA 20
CASSLVGTGSYSNQPQHF TGTGCCAGCAGCTTGGTGGGGACAGGGTCATATAGCAATCAGCCCCAGCATTTT TRBJ1-5 TRBV5-4 few TRBD1 18
CASSQGYRGNTIYF TGCGCCAGCAGCCAAGGTTATAGGGGAAACACCATATATTTT TRBJ1-3 TRBV4-3 NA NA 14
CASSPGPSAGANVLTF TGTGCCAGCAGCCCCGGTCCATCGGCAGGGGCCAACGTCCTGACTTTC TRBJ2-6 TRBV4-2 NA NA 16
CATSRPGPQSGAFF TGTGCCACCAGCAGACCGGGCCCCCAAAGCGGAGCTTTCTTT TRBJ1-1 TRBV15 once NA 14
CASGGGNYGYTF TGTGCCAGTGGGGGGGGTAACTATGGCTACACCTTC TRBJ1-2 TRBV6-5 once NA 12
CASSLPSGRSDQYF TGTGCCAGCAGTTTACCGAGCGGGAGAAGTGACCAGTACTTC TRBJ2-7 TRBV28 NA TRBD2 14
CASSPRLSQDVSSYEQYF TGTGCCAGCAGCCCCCGACTTAGCCAAGACGTTAGCTCCTACGAGCAGTACTTC TRBJ2-7 TRBV7-3 once NA 18
CASSLRPSLAKNIQYF TGTGCCAGCAGTCTCAGGCCGTCTCTAGCCAAAAACATTCAGTACTTC TRBJ2-4 TRBV6-6 NA NA 16
CATSPSSGASTDTQYF TGTGCCACCTCCCCTAGTAGCGGGGCTAGCACAGATACGCAGTATTTT TRBJ2-3 TRBV10-3 NA TRBD2 16
CASSHLQETQYF TGTGCCAGCAGTCACCTCCAAGAGACCCAGTACTTC TRBJ2-5 TRBV27 NA NA 12
CASSLTGVSQPQHF TGTGCCAGCAGCCTGACAGGGGTTAGTCAGCCCCAGCATTTT TRBJ1-5 TRBV28 NA TRBD1 14
CASSYDREAGNTIYF TGTGCCAGCAGTTACGACAGGGAGGCCGGAAACACCATATATTTT TRBJ1-3 TRBV6-5 few TRBD1 15
CASSPDRNSFIQYF TGTGCCAGCAGCCCCGACAGAAATTCCTTCATTCAGTACTTC TRBJ2-4 TRBV7-3 NA NA 14
CASSPGSSDSSYEQYF TGCGCCAGCAGCCCAGGATCTAGCGACAGCTCCTACGAGCAGTACTTC TRBJ2-7 TRBV5-1 NA NA 16
CASRPAGSGANVLTF TGTGCCAGCCGCCCCGCGGGATCCGGGGCCAACGTCCTGACTTTC TRBJ2-6 TRBV7-9 NA NA 15
CASSLGISNEQFF TGTGCCAGCAGCTTAGGGATTTCGAATGAGCAGTTCTTC TRBJ2-1 TRBV7-3 NA NA 13